This TCR beta chain was recorded in a study of beta chain features in type 1 diabetes. The overall study: Patients looked much like healthy donors when it came to age, gender and cell yields. The study examined 107,917,701 sorted cells across all samples. General observations from the study: In all four CD4+ subsets, TCRB CDR3 length was significantly, moderately reduced in type 1 diabetes.

Germline-derived CDR1 and CDR2 are LGHNT and FRNRAP. The ends lost 6 bases at V and 9 bases at J; junction bases unmatched: 11. This CDR3 is 13 amino acids long. Since all of the isolated RNA was reverse transcribed, expressed TCRB transcripts were what got sequenced. Here immunoSEQ multiplex PCR was the method, and the copy in TCRdb shows in-frame clones only, minus some. The sample contains about 240,000 clones, more than 11% of which appear only once. Only a few counts were recorded for this clone. Its target is not known. What was sequenced was naive CD4+ T cells from blood. V gene TRBV12-5 combines with J gene TRBJ2-7; 7 bases are a match to TRBD2. The sequence derives from a man younger than 45 with type 1 diabetes. The CDR3 DNA reads TGTGCTAGTGGAACATTAGCGGGTTCGACGCAGTACTTC. This sequence encodes CASGTLAGSTQYF.